This record concerns one T cell receptor (beta chain) sequence. The entry originates in a study of blood T cell repertoires in COVID-19. The wider study: Spain, Italy and the United States supplied samples that represented acute and convalescent COVID-19. Nucleic acid was either cDNA or gDNA, and it came from T cells, B-cell-depleted T cells, or PBMCs.

Under the authors' procedure: Reference gene primers were amplified, and this amplification served to estimate nucleated cell counts. Sequenced by immunoSEQ multiplex PCR; TCRdb stores in-frame clones only, minus some. V, J and clone size were drawn from that table, and D and trimming were deduced from the DNA. This sample carries roughly 100,000 clones, 80% of them seen once, and the ten largest clones take about 20%. J gave up 3 bases and V 6 bases, and 17 bases lay outside the gene matches. Per germline, CDR1 MNHEY and CDR2 SMNVEV (reference sequence). The CDR3 covers 18 residues. The sequenced sample was peripheral blood. This TCR derives from a human donor in a cohort sampled during active COVID-19. The chain has TRBV27 and TRBJ1-2; 9 bases are a match to TRBD1. CDR3 in DNA: TGTGCCAGCAGCCTTCGGGGGAGACAGGGGGGAGTGGACTATGGCTACACCTTC. The encoded protein is CASSLRGRQGGVDYGYTF.